A single sample is the source of the 18 T cell receptor beta chains below, sequenced in a study of blood T cell repertoires in COVID-19. Data came from immunoSEQ multiplex PCR; TCRdb stores just in-frame clones and leaves some out. The table includes around 150,000 clones, 86% detected once. Sequencing input: peripheral blood. The receptors here all came from a man aged 70-80 years with acute or convalescent COVID-19.

About this clone: Different DNA sequences within this sample yield the same CDR3. The V and J genes are TRBV15 and TRBJ2-7; possible D gene TRBD2, 6 bases. Trimming cost V 0 bases and J 3 bases, with 9 bases left between them. The CDR3 length is 14 residues. Germline V lookup: CDR1 LNHNV, CDR2 YYDKDF (reference sequence). The CDR3 nucleotides read TGTGCCACCAGCAGAGATCGGGGAGGCTACGAGCAGTACTTC. Translation gives CATSRDRGGYEQYF.

The chain couples TRBV4-3 to TRBJ2-3; the match to TRBD2 covers 9 bases. With 1 base clipped from V and 7 bases from J, the junction kept 6 bases outside the gene matches. The germline CDR1 and CDR2 sequences are LGHNA and YSLEER. CDR3 length equals 15 residues. The CDR3 reads CASSQGAGGGHTQYF. The DNA for the CDR3 is TGCGCCAGCAGCCAAGGCGCGGGAGGGGGCCATACGCAGTATTTT.

The chain employs TRBV7-3 and TRBJ2-1, with D unresolved. The CDR3 is made up of 17 amino acids. Between the trimmed V and J ends, which lost 1 base and 0 bases, there was a span of 13 bases. Germline V gene sequence: CDR1 SGHTA, CDR2 FQGTGA. The CDR3 sequence is CASSLNGLRSSYNEQFF. The CDR3 coding sequence is TGTGCCAGCAGCTTAAACGGGTTGCGGAGCTCCTACAATGAGCAGTTCTTC. Complete variable domain (other parts from reference TRBV7-3 and TRBJ2-1): GAGVSQTPSNKVTEKGKYVELRCDPISGHTALYWYRQSLGQGPEFLIYFQGTGAADDSGLPNDRFFAVRPEGSVSTLKIQRTERGDSAVYLCASSLNGLRSSYNEQFFGPGTRLTVL.

The chain couples TRBV2 to TRBJ2-1, with D possibly matching TRBD2 (6 bases). Trimming cost V 7 bases and J 3 bases, with 10 bases left between them. The CDR3 extends over 13 amino acids. The germline V gene has CDR1 SNHLY and CDR2 FYNNEI. CDR3 nucleotide sequence: TGTGCCAGCAAAGGGACTTTCTACAATGAGCAGTTCTTC. This encodes CASKGTFYNEQFF.

The chain has TRBV25-1 and TRBJ2-1; 7 bases fit TRBD2. This CDR3 is 16 amino acids long. V was clipped by 2 bases and J by 4 bases; unmatched bases: 8. Per the germline V gene, CDR1 is MGHDK and CDR2 is SYGVNS. Here the CDR3 reads CASSEGGGPSYNEQFF. CDR3 DNA sequence: TGTGCCAGCAGTGAAGGGGGAGGGCCGTCATACAATGAGCAGTTCTTC. The full variable domain, rest sourced from reference TRBV25-1 and TRBJ2-1, is EADIYQTPRYLVIGTGKKITLECSQTMGHDKMYWYQQDPGMELHLIHYSYGVNSTEKGDLSSESTVSRIRTEHFPLTLESARPSHTSQYLCASSEGGGPSYNEQFFGPGTRLTVL.

V gene TRBV7-2 combines with J gene TRBJ2-7; TRBD2 aligns across 8 bases. The length of the CDR3 is 14 residues. V trimming: 5 bases; J trimming: 5 bases; junction bases outside the gene matches: 8. The germline V gene has CDR1 SGHTA and CDR2 FQGNSA. CDR3 bases: TGTGCCAGCAGCAACCCGGGGGGGGCCGACGAGCAGTACTTC. Its translation is CASSNPGGADEQYF. Drawing the rest from reference TRBV7-2 and TRBJ2-7, the complete variable domain is GAGVSQSPSNKVTEKGKDVELRCDPISGHTALYWYRQSLGQGLEFLIYFQGNSAPDKSGLPSDRFSAERTGGSVSTLTIQRTQQEDSAVYLCASSNPGGADEQYFGPGTRLTVT.

V is TRBV24-1 and J is TRBJ2-3, with TRBD1 matching over 10 bases. The CDR3 covers 18 residues. V was pared by 3 bases and J by 4 bases, with 12 bases of the junction left unmatched. Germline CDR1 and CDR2: KGHDR and SFDVKD. As DNA, the CDR3 is TGTGCCACCAGTGATACCGGGACAGGGGTCTGGCCCCCAGATACGCAGTATTTT. Translating gives CATSDTGTGVWPPDTQYF.

This chain links TRBV6-4 with TRBJ2-2, with 8 bases matching TRBD1. The CDR3 length is 16 residues. The V and J ends lost 4 bases and 0 bases, in that order; junction bases with no gene match: 4. Germline-derived CDR1 and CDR2 are MRHNA and SNTAGT. DNA of the CDR3: TGTGCCAGCAGTGCCCAGACAGGGGCGAACACCGGGGAGCTGTTTTTT. Translating it yields CASSAQTGANTGELFF.

This clone was seen only a few times. The chain uses TRBV9 and TRBJ1-5; a weak D match, TRBD1 (5 bases). The germline gives CDR1 SGDLS, CDR2 YYNGEE. This CDR3 comprises 13 residues. V dropped 2 bases and J dropped 3 bases, with 6 bases sitting between them. The CDR3 DNA reads TGTGCCAGCAGCGTGACAGACAATCAGCCCCAGCATTTT. As protein: CASSVTDNQPQHF.

CDR3 in DNA: TGTGCCAGCAGCCAAGATAACTGGCAGCCCCAGCATTTT. Translation: CASSQDNWQPQHF. The chain carries TRBV3-1 (or the pseudogene TRBV3-2) and TRBJ1-5; no clear D gene. The V gene's germline CDR1 is LGHDT and CDR2 YNNKEL (reference sequence). Trimming cost V 0 bases and J 7 bases, with 7 bases left between them. The CDR3 sequence is 13 residues long.

The chain is built from TRBV6-5 and TRBJ1-2; no reliable D call. In germline, CDR1 is MNHEY, CDR2 SVGAGI. V lost 5 bases and J 2 bases, leaving 9 bases between the germline ends. The CDR3 spans 13 residues. CDR3: CASSTRRNYGYTF. The CDR3 DNA is TGTGCCAGCAGTACCAGGAGGAACTATGGCTACACCTTC.

J is TRBJ2-1 and V is TRBV6-5; 9 bases are shared with TRBD2. The V gene end was trimmed by 5 bases and the J gene end by 6 bases; junction bases not matched to a gene: 8. Per the germline V gene, CDR1 is MNHEY and CDR2 is SVGAGI. The CDR3 spans 15 residues. The CDR3 nucleotides are TGTGCCAGCAGTCTCCTAGCGGGATCAGTCAATGAGCAGTTCTTC. Translated: CASSLLAGSVNEQFF.

The rearrangement links TRBV29-1 to TRBJ2-1, with 7 bases fitting TRBD2. Trimming cost V 4 bases and J 5 bases; bases outside gene matches: 8. Germline V gives CDR1 SQVTM, CDR2 ANQGSEA. The CDR3 runs to 14 residues. CDR3 nucleotide sequence: TGCAGCGTTGGTGGGGGAGGGCCGAACAATGAGCAGTTCTTC. This sequence encodes CSVGGGGPNNEQFF.

This chain uses TRBV21-1 with TRBJ2-1; TRBD2, the table's D call, lacks a check against the DNA. TRBV21-1 represents a pseudogene. The CDR3 totals 15 residues. The CDR3 coding sequence is TGTGCCAGCAGCAAAGGGAGGGGCTCCTACAATGAGCAGTTCTTC. The encoded protein is CASSKGRGSYNEQFF.

This clone was picked up a small number of times. The chain combines TRBV5-5 with TRBJ2-1; weak D call: TRBD2 (6 bases). CDR1 SGHKS and CDR2 YYEKEE come from the germline V gene (reference sequence). Trimming removed 0 bases from V and 9 bases from J, with 13 bases in between. This CDR3 region has 14 residues. In nucleotides, the CDR3 is TGTGCCAGCAGCTTGGTCGGGAGAGGTACTGAGCAGTTCTTC. Translated, it gives CASSLVGRGTEQFF.

Comment on this clone: At one boundary the junction diverges from the germline segment, which might be a read error. The gene calls are TRBV7-7 and TRBJ2-2; D is uncertain. This CDR3 has 14 amino acids. Germline V gene lookup returns CDR1 SSHAT and CDR2 FNYEAQ (reference sequence). This CDR3 is CASSLSQNTGELFF. DNA of the CDR3: TGTGCTAGCAGCTTATCCCAGAACACCGGGGAGCTGTTTTTT.

This chain connects TRBV2 to TRBJ2-1, with TRBD2 matching over 7 bases. This CDR3 spans 19 amino acids. Losses at the gene ends were 4 bases for V and 0 bases for J; bases not matched to a gene: 15. Germline values: CDR1 SNHLY, CDR2 FYNNEI. DNA of the CDR3: TGTGCCAGCAGTGTATCTCCGTCTAGCGGAGGGAGCTCCTACAATGAGCAGTTCTTC. Protein product: CASSVSPSSGGSSYNEQFF.

This clone was observed a single time. The CDR3 DNA is TGTGCCAGCAAACTCACAGGGGGCGAAGAGACCCAGTACTTC. Its protein is CASKLTGGEETQYF. The rearrangement joins TRBV11-2 to TRBJ2-5, with 9 nucleotides matching TRBD1. The CDR3 contains 14 residues. Looked up from germline, CDR1 is SGHAT and CDR2 is FQNNGV. The V and J ends lost 7 bases and 3 bases, in that order; junction bases with no gene match: 6.